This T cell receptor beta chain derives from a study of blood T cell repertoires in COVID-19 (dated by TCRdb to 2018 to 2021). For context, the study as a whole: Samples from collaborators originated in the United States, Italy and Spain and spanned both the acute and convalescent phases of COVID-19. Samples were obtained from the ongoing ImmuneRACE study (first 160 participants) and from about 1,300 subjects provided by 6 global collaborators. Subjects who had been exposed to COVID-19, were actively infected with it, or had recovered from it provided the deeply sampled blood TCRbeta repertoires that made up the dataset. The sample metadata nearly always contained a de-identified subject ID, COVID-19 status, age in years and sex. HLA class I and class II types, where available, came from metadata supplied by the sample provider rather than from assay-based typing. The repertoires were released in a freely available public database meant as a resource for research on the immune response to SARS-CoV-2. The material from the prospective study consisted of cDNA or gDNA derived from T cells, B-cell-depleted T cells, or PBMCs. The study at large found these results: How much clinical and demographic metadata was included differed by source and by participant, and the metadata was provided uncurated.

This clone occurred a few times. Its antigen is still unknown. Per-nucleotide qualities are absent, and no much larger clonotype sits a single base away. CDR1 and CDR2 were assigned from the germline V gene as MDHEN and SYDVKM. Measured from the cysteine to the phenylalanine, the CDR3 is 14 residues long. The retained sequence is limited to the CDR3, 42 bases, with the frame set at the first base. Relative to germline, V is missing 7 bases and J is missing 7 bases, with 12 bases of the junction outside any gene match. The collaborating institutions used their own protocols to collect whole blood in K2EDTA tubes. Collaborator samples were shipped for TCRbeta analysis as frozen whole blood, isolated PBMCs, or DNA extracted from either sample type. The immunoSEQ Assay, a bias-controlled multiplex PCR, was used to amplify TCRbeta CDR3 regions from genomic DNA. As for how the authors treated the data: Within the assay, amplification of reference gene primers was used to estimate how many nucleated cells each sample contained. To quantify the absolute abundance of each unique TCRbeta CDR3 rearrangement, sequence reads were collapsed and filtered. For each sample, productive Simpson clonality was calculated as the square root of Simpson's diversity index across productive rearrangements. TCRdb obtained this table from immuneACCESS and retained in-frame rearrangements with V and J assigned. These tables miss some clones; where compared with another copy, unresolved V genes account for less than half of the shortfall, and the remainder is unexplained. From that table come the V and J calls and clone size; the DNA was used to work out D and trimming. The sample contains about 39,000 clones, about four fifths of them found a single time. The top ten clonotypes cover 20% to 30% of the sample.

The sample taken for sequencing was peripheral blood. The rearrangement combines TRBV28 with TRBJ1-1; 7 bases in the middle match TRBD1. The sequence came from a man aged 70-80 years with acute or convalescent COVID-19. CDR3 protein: CASTAQGGRLEAFF. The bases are TGTGCCAGCACAGCCCAGGGGGGTCGCCTTGAAGCTTTCTTT.